This is a list of T cell receptor beta chains from one sample in a study of blood T cells in healthy people across ages. TCRdb independently ran MiXCR on the 5' RACE reads; one entry per CDR3 protein. The sample holds approximately 1,700,000 distinct CDR3 sequences, around 40% seen once. The sample was blood. These TCRs come from a human donor in good health. The CDR3 runs from the conserved cysteine through the conserved F or W. A D gene is named only where the DNA matches it firmly. Size is omitted from some rows. Given values are once, few, many or a class for expanded clones.

abundance,j_gene,v_gene,d_gene,CDR3aa,CDR3nt
NA,TRBJ2-3,TRBV7-9,TRBD2,CASSFGGGPDTQYF,TGTGCCAGCAGCTTCGGGGGGGGTCCAGATACGCAGTATTTT
few,TRBJ2-3,TRBV25-1,TRBD2,CASSEYFGSGGAHRTDTQYF,TGTGCCAGCAGTGAATATTTCGGAAGCGGGGGGGCCCACCGCACAGATACGCAGTATTTT
NA,TRBJ1-5,TRBV4-1,NA,CASSQVVANQPQDF,TGCGCCAGCAGCCAAGTGGTCGCAAATCAGCCCCAGGATTTT
few,TRBJ1-1,TRBV27,TRBD1,CASRGGGRAEAFF,TGTGCCAGCCGAGGGGGCGGGCGCGCTGAAGCTTTCTTT
few,TRBJ1-2,TRBV6-6,NA,CASSAGQVYGYTF,TGTGCCAGCAGCGCGGGACAAGTCTATGGCTACACCTTC
few,TRBJ2-7,TRBV7-9,TRBD2,CASSQGLAGALSYEQYF,TGTGCCAGCAGCCAAGGACTAGCGGGGGCCCTCTCCTACGAGCAGTACTTC
few,TRBJ1-2,TRBV7-9,NA,CASSPTGTYTF,TGTGCCAGCAGTCCCACAGGGACCTACACCTTC
NA,TRBJ1-1,TRBV9,NA,CASSVDAILGTEAFF,TGTGCCAGCAGCGTAGATGCCATACTGGGGACTGAAGCTTTCTTT
NA,TRBJ1-5,TRBV28,NA,CASTSGTPNQPQHF,TGTGCCAGCACCTCCGGGACCCCAAATCAGCCCCAGCATTTT
few,TRBJ1-2,TRBV10-3,TRBD1,CATARTGDGYTF,TGTGCCACCGCTAGGACAGGGGATGGCTACACCTTC
NA,TRBJ1-4,TRBV6-5,TRBD1,CASSYSGRGSGKLFF,TGTGCCAGCAGTTACTCGGGCAGGGGGAGTGGAAAACTGTTTTTT
NA,TRBJ2-1,TRBV29-1,NA,CSVFAPTLETQFF,TGCAGCGTTTTCGCCCCTACACTAGAGACCCAGTTCTTC
few,TRBJ2-5,TRBV6-5,NA,CASSYSIGETQYF,TGTGCCAGCAGTTACTCGATTGGGGAGACCCAGTACTTC
NA,TRBJ1-2,TRBV24-1,TRBD1,CATSDRQGDYGYTF,TGTGCCACCAGTGATAGACAGGGAGACTATGGCTACACCTTC
NA,TRBJ2-1,TRBV7-2,NA,CASNLLSGYYNEQFF,TGTGCCAGCAACTTACTAAGCGGATACTACAATGAGCAGTTCTTC
few,TRBJ2-7,TRBV5-1,NA,CASSFSGRPHEQYF,TGCGCCAGCAGCTTCTCGGGACGCCCCCACGAGCAGTACTTC
few,TRBJ2-4,TRBV6-5,TRBD2,CASSYSGGEVSDIQYF,TGTGCCAGCAGTTACTCGGGGGGGGAAGTTAGTGACATTCAGTACTTC
NA,TRBJ2-1,TRBV9,NA,CASSVGAGAHEQFF,TGTGCCAGCAGCGTAGGGGCAGGGGCCCATGAGCAGTTCTTC
few,TRBJ2-3,TRBV6-2/TRBV6-3,TRBD2,CASSPAGGPRTDTQYF,TGTGCCAGCAGCCCAGCGGGGGGCCCAAGGACAGATACGCAGTATTTT
few,TRBJ1-1,TRBV7-2,NA,CASSPLLDTEAFF,TGTGCCAGCAGCCCGCTTTTAGACACTGAAGCTTTCTTT
NA,TRBJ2-4,TRBV7-2,NA,CASSSQWRGKNIQYF,TGTGCCAGCAGCTCCCAGTGGAGAGGCAAAAACATTCAGTACTTC
NA,TRBJ2-7,TRBV6-6,TRBD1,CASSYSGDRGEGEQYF,TGTGCCAGCAGTTACTCGGGGGACAGGGGAGAGGGCGAGCAGTACTTC
NA,TRBJ2-5,TRBV5-1,TRBD1,CASSLLGQVQETQYF,TGCGCCAGCAGCTTGTTGGGACAGGTACAAGAGACCCAGTACTTC
NA,TRBJ2-4,TRBV7-8,NA,CASSLTPGGEGEEIQYF,TGTGCCAGCAGCCTAACCCCTGGGGGGGAGGGGGAAGAGATCCAGTACTTC
many,TRBJ2-7,TRBV29-1,NA,CSVDGVGDYEQYF,TGCAGCGTTGATGGGGTGGGGGACTACGAGCAGTACTTC
few,TRBJ2-7,TRBV7-2,TRBD2,CASSLRDSGGSEQYF,TGTGCCAGCAGCTTAAGAGATAGCGGGGGGAGCGAGCAGTACTTC
NA,TRBJ2-6,TRBV9,TRBD1,CASSARDRGPGANVLTF,TGTGCCAGCAGCGCCCGGGACAGGGGGCCTGGGGCCAACGTCCTGACTTTC
few,TRBJ1-2,TRBV5-5,NA,CASRLSPTGRGSGYTF,TGTGCCAGCAGGTTGTCACCTACAGGGAGAGGCTCTGGCTACACCTTC
few,TRBJ2-4,TRBV2,NA,CASSEVRNGGIQYF,TGTGCCAGCAGTGAAGTCAGGAATGGGGGAATTCAGTACTTC